Shown below are 7 T cell receptor beta chains from a single sample sequenced in a study of response to subunit inactivated influenza vaccine. TCRdb redid the calling of the RT-PCR reads with MiXCR, one entry per CDR3 protein. Among around 480,000 distinct CDR3 sequences listed, 15% to 20% were seen once. This material consisted of CD4+ T cells sorted from PBMCs, taken about 24 months after vaccination. All receptors come from a man between 50 and 69 years old who received an inactivated influenza vaccine.

The table lists this clonotype with a few counts. V gene TRBV7-9 combines with J gene TRBJ1-2; D is unclear. The CDR3 has 17 residues. V lost 5 bases and J lost 6, with 25 bases in between. In germline, CDR1 is SEHNR, CDR2 FQNEAQ (reference sequence). CDR3 nucleotide sequence: TGTGCCAGCAGCCGCCCAGTTACCCAATTAAAGGGAGATGGCTACACCTTC. Encoded protein: CASSRPVTQLKGDGYTF.

The V and J genes are TRBV5-1 and TRBJ2-2; D is ambiguous. Germline V gives CDR1 SGHRS, CDR2 YFSETQ. Trimming took off 2 bases at V and 5 bases at J, with 10 bases between the two ends. CDR3 length equals 14 residues. DNA of the CDR3: TGCGCCAGCAGCTTAAATAGTATTACCGGGGAGCTGTTTTTT. This codes for CASSLNSITGELFF.

The genes are TRBV20-1 and TRBJ2-3, with 9 bases that match TRBD2. The CDR3 loop spans 15 amino acids. Looked up from germline, CDR1 is DFQATT and CDR2 is SNEGSKA (reference sequence). The J segment lost 2 bases and the V segment lost 6 bases, leaving 9 bases of the junction unmatched. The CDR3 DNA sequence: TGCAGTGCCGGAGGGACTAGCAGAAACACAGATACGCAGTATTTT. It translates to CSAGGTSRNTDTQYF.

V usage is TRBV29-1 and J usage is TRBJ2-5; TRBD1 matches at 9 bases. Germline assignment: CDR1 SQVTM and CDR2 ANQGSEA. CDR3 length: 13 amino acids. Trimming cost V 4 bases and J 5 bases; bases outside gene matches: 5. CDR3 DNA: TGCAGCGTTGCGGGACAGGGCCGGGAGACCCAGTACTTC. Its protein is CSVAGQGRETQYF.

The chain employs TRBV12-3 or TRBV12-4 and TRBJ2-1; D unclear. V gave up 5 bases and J gave up 5 bases, with 10 bases separating them. CDR3 length: 13 amino acids. CDR3: CASSNTVHNEQFF. In DNA, the CDR3 is TGTGCCAGCAGTAATACGGTACACAATGAGCAGTTCTTC.

The rearrangement links TRBV20-1 to TRBJ2-7, with a weak D call TRBD1 (5 bases). The V end lost 6 bases, the J end lost 2 bases, and 11 bases lay between the germline ends. Germline CDR1 and CDR2: DFQATT and SNEGSKA (reference sequence). The CDR3 consists of 12 residues. CDR3 sequence (DNA): TGCAGTGCCCCACAAGGGGCCTACGAGCAGTACTTC. Its translation: CSAPQGAYEQYF.

This clonotype turned up a few times. The chain carries TRBV27 and TRBJ2-7; D gene uncertain. The CDR3 loop spans 14 amino acids. Per germline, CDR1 MNHEY and CDR2 SMNVEV (reference sequence). Trimming stripped 4 bases from V and 4 bases from J, with 14 bases between. CDR3 coding DNA: TGTGCCAGCAGTTCAAACTTAAACAGTTACGAGCAGTACTTC. It encodes CASSSNLNSYEQYF.